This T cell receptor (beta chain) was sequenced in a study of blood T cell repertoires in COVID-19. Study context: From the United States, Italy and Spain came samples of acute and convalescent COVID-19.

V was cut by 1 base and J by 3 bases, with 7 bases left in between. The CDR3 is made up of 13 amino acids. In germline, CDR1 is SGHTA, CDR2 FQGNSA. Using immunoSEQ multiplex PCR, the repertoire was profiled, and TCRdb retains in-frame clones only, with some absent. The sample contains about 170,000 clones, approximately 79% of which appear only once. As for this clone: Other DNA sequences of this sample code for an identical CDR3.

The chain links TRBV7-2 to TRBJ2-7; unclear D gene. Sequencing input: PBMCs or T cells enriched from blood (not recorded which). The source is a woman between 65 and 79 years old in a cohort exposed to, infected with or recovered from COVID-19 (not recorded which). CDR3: CASSLGQFYEQYF. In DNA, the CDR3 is TGTGCCAGCAGCTTAGGGCAATTCTACGAGCAGTACTTC.